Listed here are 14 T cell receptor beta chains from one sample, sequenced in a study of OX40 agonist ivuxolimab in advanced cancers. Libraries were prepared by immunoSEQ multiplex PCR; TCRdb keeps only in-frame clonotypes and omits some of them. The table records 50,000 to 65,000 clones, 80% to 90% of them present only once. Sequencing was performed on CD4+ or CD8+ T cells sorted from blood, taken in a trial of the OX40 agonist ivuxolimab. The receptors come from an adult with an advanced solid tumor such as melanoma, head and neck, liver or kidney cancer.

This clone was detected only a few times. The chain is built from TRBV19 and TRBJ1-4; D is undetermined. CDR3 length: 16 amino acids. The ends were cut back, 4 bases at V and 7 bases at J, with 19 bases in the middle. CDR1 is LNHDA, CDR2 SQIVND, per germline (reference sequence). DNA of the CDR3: TGTGCCAGTAGTAACCGACTCTCAATGTCGGGTGAAAAACTGTTTTTT. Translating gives CASSNRLSMSGEKLFF. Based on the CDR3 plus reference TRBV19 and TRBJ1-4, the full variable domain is DGGITQSPKYLFRKEGQNVTLSCEQNLNHDAMYWYRQDPGQGLRLIYYSQIVNDFQKGDIAEGYSVSREKKESFPLTVTSAQKNPTAFYLCASSNRLSMSGEKLFFGSGTQLSVL.

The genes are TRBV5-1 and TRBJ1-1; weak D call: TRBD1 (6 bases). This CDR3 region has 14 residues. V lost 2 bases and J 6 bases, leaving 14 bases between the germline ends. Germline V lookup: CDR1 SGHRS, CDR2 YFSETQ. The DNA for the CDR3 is TGCGCCAGCAGCTTTGGGGGGCGCATAGCTGAAGCTTTCTTT. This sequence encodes CASSFGGRIAEAFF.

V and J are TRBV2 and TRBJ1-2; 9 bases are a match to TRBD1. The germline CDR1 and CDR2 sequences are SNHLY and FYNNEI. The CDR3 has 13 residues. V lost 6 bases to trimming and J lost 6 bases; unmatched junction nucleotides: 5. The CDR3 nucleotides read TGTGCCAGCAGGACAGGGGGTAGTGATGGCTACACCTTC. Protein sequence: CASRTGGSDGYTF.

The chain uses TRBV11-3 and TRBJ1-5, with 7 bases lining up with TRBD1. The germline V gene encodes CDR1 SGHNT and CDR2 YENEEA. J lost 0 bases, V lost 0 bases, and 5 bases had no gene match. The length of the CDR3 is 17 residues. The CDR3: CASSLEVRTGSNQPQHF. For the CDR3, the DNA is TGTGCCAGCAGCTTAGAGGTTAGGACAGGTAGCAATCAGCCCCAGCATTTT. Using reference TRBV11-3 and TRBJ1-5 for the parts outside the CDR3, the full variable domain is EAGVVQSPRYKIIEKKQPVAFWCNPISGHNTLYWYLQNLGQGPELLIRYENEEAVDDSQLPKDRFSAERLKGVDSTLKIQPAELGDSAVYLCASSLEVRTGSNQPQHFGDGTRLSIL.

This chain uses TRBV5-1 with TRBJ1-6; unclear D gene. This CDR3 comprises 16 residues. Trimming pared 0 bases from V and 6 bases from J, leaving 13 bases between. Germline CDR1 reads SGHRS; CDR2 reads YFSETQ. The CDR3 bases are TGCGCCAGCAGCTTGGAAGGCGGGCATTCTAATTCACCCCTCCACTTT. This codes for CASSLEGGHSNSPLHF.

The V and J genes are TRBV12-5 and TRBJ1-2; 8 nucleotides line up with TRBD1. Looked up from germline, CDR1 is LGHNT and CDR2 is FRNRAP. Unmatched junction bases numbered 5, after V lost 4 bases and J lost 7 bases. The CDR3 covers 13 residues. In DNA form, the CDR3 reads TGTGCTAGTGGTTCGCGGACAGGGTCTGGCTACACCTTC. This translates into CASGSRTGSGYTF.

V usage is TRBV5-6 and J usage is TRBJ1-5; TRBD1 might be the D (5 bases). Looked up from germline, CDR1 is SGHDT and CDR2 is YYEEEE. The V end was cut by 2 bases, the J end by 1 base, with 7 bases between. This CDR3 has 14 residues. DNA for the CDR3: TGTGCCAGCAGCTTCGGGGGGAGCAATCAGCCCCAGCATTTT. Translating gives CASSFGGSNQPQHF.

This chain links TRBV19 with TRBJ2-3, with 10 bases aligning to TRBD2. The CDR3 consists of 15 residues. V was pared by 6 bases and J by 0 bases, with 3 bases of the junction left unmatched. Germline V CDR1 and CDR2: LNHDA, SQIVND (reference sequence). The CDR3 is CASRQRGGSTDTQYF. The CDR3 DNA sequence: TGTGCCAGTAGGCAGCGGGGGGGGAGCACAGATACGCAGTATTTT.

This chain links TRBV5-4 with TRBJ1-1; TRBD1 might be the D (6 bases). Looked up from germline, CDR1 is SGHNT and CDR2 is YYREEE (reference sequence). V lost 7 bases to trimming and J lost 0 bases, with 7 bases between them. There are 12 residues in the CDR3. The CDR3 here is CASGGLNTEAFF. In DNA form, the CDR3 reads TGTGCCAGCGGGGGCCTGAACACTGAAGCTTTCTTT.

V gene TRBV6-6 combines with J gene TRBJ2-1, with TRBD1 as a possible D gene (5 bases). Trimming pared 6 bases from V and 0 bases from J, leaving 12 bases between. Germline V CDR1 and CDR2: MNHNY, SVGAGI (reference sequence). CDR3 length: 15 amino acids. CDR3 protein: CASRQVGSSYNEQFF. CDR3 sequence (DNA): TGTGCCAGCAGACAGGTCGGGTCCTCCTACAATGAGCAGTTCTTC.

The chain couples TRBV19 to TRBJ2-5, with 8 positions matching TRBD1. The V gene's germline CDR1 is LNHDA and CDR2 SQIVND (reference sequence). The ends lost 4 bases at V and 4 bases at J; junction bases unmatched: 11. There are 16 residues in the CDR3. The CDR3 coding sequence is TGTGCCAGTAGTACCCGACAGGGGAGCGTAGGAGAGACCCAGTACTTC. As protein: CASSTRQGSVGETQYF.

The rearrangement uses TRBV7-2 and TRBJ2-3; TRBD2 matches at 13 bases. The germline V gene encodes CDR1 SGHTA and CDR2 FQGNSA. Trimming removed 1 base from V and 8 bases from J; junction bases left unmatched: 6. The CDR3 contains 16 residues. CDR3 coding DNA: TGTGCCAGCAGCTTAGAACTAGCGGGGGGGCTGGGTACGCAGTATTTT. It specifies CASSLELAGGLGTQYF.

The CDR3 spells CASSLNRDKFAFF. CDR3 in DNA: TGTGCCAGCAGCCTAAACCGGGACAAGTTTGCTTTCTTT. This rearrangement joins TRBV6-1 to TRBJ1-1, with D tentatively TRBD1 (6 bases). The germline gives CDR1 MNHNS, CDR2 SASEGT. The germline V and J ends were trimmed by 6 bases and 11 bases, with 19 bases remaining between them. The CDR3 totals 13 residues.

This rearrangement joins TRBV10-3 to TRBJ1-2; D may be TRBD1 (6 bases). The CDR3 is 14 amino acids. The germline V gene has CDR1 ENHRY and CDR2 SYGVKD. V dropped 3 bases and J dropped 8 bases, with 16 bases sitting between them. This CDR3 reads CAISDPGRGPGYTF. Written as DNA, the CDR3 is TGTGCCATCAGTGACCCCGGACGGGGGCCAGGCTACACCTTC.